The sequence of this T cell receptor beta chain was determined in a study of cytomegalovirus exposure and HLA in healthy donors. The primer mix had 60 Vbeta and 13 Jbeta primers. The repertoire was sequenced with immunoSEQ multiplex PCR; TCRdb's copy has only in-frame clones and lacks some. The sample contains about 200,000 clones, 60% to 80% of which appear only once. Germline assignment: CDR1 MNHEY and CDR2 SMNVEV (reference sequence). The CDR3 covers 12 residues. Sequences were obtained from PBMCs. This chain links TRBV27 with TRBJ2-5; the D is unclear. TRBJ2-7 matches the DNA end more closely, so the J call is doubtful. This sequence originates from a male donor in good health and CMV-seronegative. CDR3 region: CASSLVGYEQYF. CDR3 in DNA: TGTGCCAGCAGTTTGGTTGGTTACGAGCAGTACTTC.